The rows below give T cell receptor beta chains drawn from one sample of a study of blood T cell repertoires in COVID-19. TCRdb's table, derived via immunoSEQ multiplex PCR, lists solely in-frame clones and lacks some. Of 150,000 to 200,000 clones in the sample, under 90% are singletons; the top ten hold about 8.6%. The specimen was PBMCs or T cells enriched from blood (not recorded which). These receptors all stem from a woman aged 45-65 years who had recovered from COVID-19. Both conserved end residues are part of each CDR3. The D gene is left open where the match is weak. Not every row has a clone size; where given, it reads once, few, many or a size class.

>NA|NA|TRBV27|TRBJ1-1
TGTGCCAGCAGTTTTCGAACGCGGGCCACTGAAGCTTTCTTT
CASSFRTRATEAFF
>NA|NA|TRBV28|TRBJ2-7
TGTGCCAGCAGGCAGGGTTACTACGAGCAGTACTTC
CASRQGYYEQYF
>once|TRBD1|TRBV27|TRBJ1-6
TGTGCCAGCAGCCCGGGACAGGCAATGAATTCACCCCTCCACTTT
CASSPGQAMNSPLHF
>NA|TRBD1|TRBV18|TRBJ2-7
TGTGCCAGCTCACCACAACAGGGGTTCTACGAGCAGTACTTC
CASSPQQGFYEQYF
>NA|NA|TRBV7-2|TRBJ1-2
TGTGCCAGCAGCTTCCTCCCACGGAGTCTAGGCTATGGCTACACCTTC
CASSFLPRSLGYGYTF
>NA|NA|TRBV11-2|TRBJ1-3
TGTGCCAGCAGTTACCCGGGGGATGTGAGGTCTGGAAACACCATATATTTT
CASSYPGDVRSGNTIYF
>NA|TRBD2|TRBV29-1|TRBJ2-5
TGCAGCGTTGAATTCGTGGGCGGGAGGTTTGTCGAGACCCAGTACTTC
CSVEFVGGRFVETQYF
>NA|TRBD1|TRBV7-2|TRBJ2-3
TGTGCCAGCAGTCCAGGGGGCATAGGGTCAGATACGCAGTATTTT
CASSPGGIGSDTQYF
>NA|TRBD1|TRBV3-1/TRBV3-2|TRBJ2-7
TGTGCCAGCAGCCATTTAGGGGGCGACGAGCAGTACTTC
CASSHLGGDEQYF
>NA|TRBD2|TRBV29-1|TRBJ2-5
TGCAGCGTCATAGTGACTAGCGGGGGGGGGACCCAGTACTTC
CSVIVTSGGGTQYF
>NA|NA|TRBV19|TRBJ1-2
TGTGCCAGTACTCGAAGCGACGGAACAGGCTACACCTTC
CASTRSDGTGYTF
>NA|NA|TRBV11-2|TRBJ1-1
TGTGCCAGCAGCTTAGTAGGGGTAATGGGAGCTTTCTTT
CASSLVGVMGAFF
>NA|NA|TRBV13|TRBJ1-1
TGTGCCAGCAGCTTGGGCAGAGTAAACACTGAAGCTTTCTTT
CASSLGRVNTEAFF
>NA|NA|TRBV7-8|TRBJ2-7
TGTGCCAGCAGCTTCGACAGATCCTACGAGCAGTACTTC
CASSFDRSYEQYF
>NA|TRBD2|TRBV2|TRBJ2-1
TGTGCCACCACAGCGGGAGTTTACAATGAGCAGTTCTTC
CATTAGVYNEQFF
>NA|TRBD2|TRBV7-2|TRBJ2-2
TGTGCCAGCAGCGCGCGTACTAGCGGGCGCTCAACCGGGGAGCTGTTTTTT
CASSARTSGRSTGELFF
>many|TRBD2|TRBV4-1|TRBJ2-7
TGCGCCAGCAGCCGATCCTCTAGCGGGAGAGCTTACGAGCAGTACTTC
CASSRSSSGRAYEQYF
>NA|NA|TRBV5-6|TRBJ2-7
TGTGCCAGCAGCTCGGAGGACTACTACGAGCAGTACTTC
CASSSEDYYEQYF
>NA|NA|TRBV28|TRBJ2-1
TGTGCCAGCAGTTTATCCCCAGGCAGGGGCGCGCAGTTCTTC
CASSLSPGRGAQFF
>NA|TRBD1|TRBV14|TRBJ2-2
TGTGCCAGCAGCCATCCGGGACAGGGGGCGTTAGGGTCGAACACCGGGGAGCTGTTTTTT
CASSHPGQGALGSNTGELFF
>once|NA|TRBV7-2|TRBJ1-4
TGTGCCAGCAGCTCCCAGACTAATGAAAAACTGTTTTTT
CASSSQTNEKLFF
>NA|NA|TRBV4-1|TRBJ2-5
TGCGCCAGCAGCCAAGGAAGGGGCGGTGAAGAGACCCAGTACTTC
CASSQGRGGEETQYF
>NA|NA|TRBV7-2|TRBJ1-3
TGTGCCAGCAGCACAGGGCTACAAAAAGGGGCGGACGGAAACACCATATATTTT
CASSTGLQKGADGNTIYF
>once|TRBD1|TRBV7-2|TRBJ1-5
TGTGCCAGCAGCTTAGACAGGGGGCCTAATCAGCCCCAGCATTTT
CASSLDRGPNQPQHF
>NA|NA|TRBV5-6|TRBJ2-7
TGTGCCAGCAGCTTCGTCCGGGGCGAGCAGTACTTC
CASSFVRGEQYF
>NA|NA|TRBV28|TRBJ2-7
TGTGCCAGCAGTTTGGGAGACAGGTCCTACGAGCAGTACTTC
CASSLGDRSYEQYF
>NA|TRBD1|TRBV27|TRBJ1-1
TGTGCCAGCAGTTCAGGACAGGTCCGATCTAACACTGAAGCTTTCTTT
CASSSGQVRSNTEAFF
>once|NA|TRBV5-1|TRBJ2-3
TGCGCCAGCAGTTCTGACGGACACTCCACAGATACGCAGTATTTT
CASSSDGHSTDTQYF
>NA|NA|TRBV5-1|TRBJ2-1
TGCGCCAGCAGCACGGAGGTGGCCTACAATGAGCAGTTCTTC
CASSTEVAYNEQFF
>NA|TRBD1|TRBV2|TRBJ1-6
TGTGCCAGCAGTGGAATACAGGGGGCTAATTCACCCCTCCACTTT
CASSGIQGANSPLHF
>NA|TRBD2|TRBV7-2|TRBJ2-3
TGTGCCAGCAGCTTAATCCCGGCTAGCGGGACAGATACGCAGTATTTT
CASSLIPASGTDTQYF
>NA|TRBD2|TRBV19|TRBJ2-3
TGTGCCAGTAGTATAGTTAGCGGGGGGCGAGGCACAGATACGCAGTATTTT
CASSIVSGGRGTDTQYF
>NA|TRBD1|TRBV5-6|TRBJ2-5
TGTGCCAGCAGCTCGGACAGGGGAGTCCAGTACTTC
CASSSDRGVQYF
>few|TRBD1|TRBV5-1|TRBJ1-6
TGCGCCAGCAGCCGACAGGGGGCGAATACAGGTTCACCCCTCCACTTT
CASSRQGANTGSPLHF
>NA|TRBD1|TRBV29-1|TRBJ2-5
TGCAGCGCGCGGACAGGGGGGGAGACCCAGTACTTC
CSARTGGETQYF
>NA|TRBD1|TRBV6-2/TRBV6-3|TRBJ1-1
TGTGCCAGCAGCCTCGGACAGGGTGTCACTGAAGCTTTCTTT
CASSLGQGVTEAFF
>NA|NA|TRBV9|TRBJ1-2
TGTGCCAGCAGCGTAGATCTTGAGGGGAGGGGCTACACCTTC
CASSVDLEGRGYTF
>few|TRBD1|TRBV5-4|TRBJ1-1
TGTGCCAGCAGCTTTACAGGGGGCGCCCCGAACACTGAAGCTTTCTTT
CASSFTGGAPNTEAFF
>NA|TRBD2|TRBV7-3|TRBJ2-2
TGTGCCAGCAGCCTACAAGGGACTAGGAACACCGGGGAGCTGTTTTTT
CASSLQGTRNTGELFF
>NA|NA|TRBV7-2|TRBJ1-2
TGTGCCAGCAGCTTAACCAGGGGCAACTATGGCTACACCTTC
CASSLTRGNYGYTF
>NA|TRBD2|TRBV10-3|TRBJ2-3
TGTGCCATCAATCTGGGGGGAGCGGGGCGCACAGATACGCAGTATTTT
CAINLGGAGRTDTQYF
>NA|TRBD1|TRBV6-5|TRBJ1-2
TGTGCCAGCAGTTACGGGACAGGGTCTGGCTACACCTTC
CASSYGTGSGYTF
>NA|NA|TRBV27|TRBJ2-2
TGTGCCAGCAGCCCGGGCGGGGAGCTGTTTTTT
CASSPGGELFF
>NA|TRBD1|TRBV28|TRBJ1-6
TGTGCCAGCAGTTTGGCAACTGGGACAGGAAATTCACCCCTCCACTTT
CASSLATGTGNSPLHF
>few|NA|TRBV28|TRBJ2-1
TGTGCCAGCAGTTTACGGGGTGAGCAGTTCTTC
CASSLRGEQFF
>NA|TRBD2|TRBV19|TRBJ2-1
TGTGCCAGTAGCCTACATACCGGGACTAATAATAGATGGGGTGAGCAGTTCTTC
CASSLHTGTNNRWGEQFF
>NA|NA|TRBV5-6|TRBJ2-6
TGTGCCAGCAGCTTCCCGGTCTCTGGGGCCAACGTCCTGACTTTC
CASSFPVSGANVLTF
>NA|TRBD2|TRBV9|TRBJ2-3
TGTGCCAGCAGCGTACGCGGGAGTCCCGATACGCAGTATTTT
CASSVRGSPDTQYF
>NA|TRBD1|TRBV3-1/TRBV3-2|TRBJ1-2
TGTGCCAGCAGCCTTCCCGGGACAGGGGCAAGTGGCTACACCTTC
CASSLPGTGASGYTF
>NA|TRBD1|TRBV18|TRBJ1-1
TGTGCCAGCTCAGTCGACAGGGGTATGAACACTGAAGCTTTCTTT
CASSVDRGMNTEAFF
>NA|TRBD2|TRBV5-4|TRBJ2-3
TGTGCCAGCAGCACAGGACTAGCGATCACAGATACGCAGTATTTT
CASSTGLAITDTQYF
>NA|NA|TRBV5-6|TRBJ2-1
TGTGCCAGCAGCTTATGGTCGCTAGACCAGTTCTTC
CASSLWSLDQFF
>once|TRBD1|TRBV5-1|TRBJ1-5
TGCGCCAGCAGCTTTACAGGGGATCAGCCCCAGCATTTT
CASSFTGDQPQHF